The T cell receptor (beta chain) under discussion was sequenced for a study of shared clonotypes between healthy human individuals. General study points: The generation probabilities recorded for non-shared clonotypes fell below those of clonotypes shared by all four donors.

Comment on this clone: Its specificity is not known.

Several immunoSEQ 96-well plates shared each subset's DNA, each plate a replicate. Sorted-subset replicate PCRs used about 200 ng DNA, 30,000 or so T cell genomes. TCRdb's table, derived via immunoSEQ multiplex PCR, lists solely in-frame clones and lacks some. The data contain fewer than 700,000 clones, around 95% of them singletons. CD45RO negativity and positive selection for CCR7 defined naive CD8 cells, a population that excluded terminally differentiated effector memory CD45RA+ cells. Trimming shortened V by 4 bases and J by 3 bases, and 10 bases separated the two germline ends. The CDR3 loop spans 14 amino acids. Germline loops: CDR1 SGHVS, CDR2 FQNEAQ.

The receptor's source is a woman aged 30 to 39 in good health. Sequenced input: naive CD8+ T cells sorted from blood. The chain carries TRBV7-8 and TRBJ1-5; the D is unclear. CDR3 region: CASSSGRINQPQHF. The CDR3 region has the DNA TGTGCCAGCAGCTCTGGACGGATCAATCAGCCCCAGCATTTT.